These 25 T cell receptor beta chains came from one sample sequenced in a study of PD-1 blockade in classical Hodgkin lymphoma. All trial patients relapsed after autologous stem cell transplantation. Data came from immunoSEQ multiplex PCR; TCRdb stores just in-frame clones and leaves some out. The repertoire includes about 97,000 clones, approximately 80% of them detected once, and 12% sits in the top ten. This material consisted of peripheral blood mononuclear cells (PBMCs), taken at baseline. These receptors all stem from a human donor with classical Hodgkin lymphoma.

This clone has more than one count but fewer than ten. The rearrangement joins TRBV10-3 to TRBJ1-1, with a tentative D call TRBD1 (5 bases). Trimming shortened V by 3 bases and J by 3 bases, and 8 bases separated the two germline ends. Germline V CDR1 and CDR2: ENHRY, SYGVKD. The CDR3 is made up of 13 amino acids. CDR3 coding DNA: TGTGCCATCAGTGAAAGGGGCCACACTGAAGCTTTCTTT. As protein: CAISERGHTEAFF.

This chain joins TRBV9 and TRBJ2-7; TRBD2 is a possible D gene (5 bases). Germline V gives CDR1 SGDLS, CDR2 YYNGEE. The CDR3 sequence is 13 residues long. V lost 3 bases and J 3 bases, leaving 10 bases between the germline ends. Here the CDR3 DNA reads TGTGCCAGCAGCGCCACCGGGATCTACGAGCAGTACTTC. It yields the protein CASSATGIYEQYF. The whole variable domain, filled in from reference TRBV9 and TRBJ2-7, reads DSGVTQTPKHLITATGQRVTLRCSPRSGDLSVYWYQQSLDQGLQFLIQYYNGEERAKGNILERFSAQQFPDLHSELNLSSLELGDSALYFCASSATGIYEQYFGPGTRLTVT.

This clone appeared a few times. The chain carries TRBV19 and TRBJ1-1; possible D gene TRBD1, 6 bases. CDR3 length: 14 amino acids. Germline V gene sequence: CDR1 LNHDA, CDR2 SQIVND (reference sequence). V was cut by 4 bases and J by 1 base, with 10 bases left in between. The CDR3, as DNA: TGTGCCAGTAGTACACAGGGTTGGAACACTGAAGCTTTCTTT. Protein: CASSTQGWNTEAFF.

This chain joins TRBV19 and TRBJ1-5, with unresolved D. V lost 8 bases, J lost 0 bases, and 8 bases lay in between. The CDR3 length is 13 residues. The germline gives CDR1 LNHDA, CDR2 SQIVND (reference sequence). CDR3 coding DNA: TGTGCCAGTGCGGAGTTTAGCAATCAGCCCCAGCATTTT. Its protein is CASAEFSNQPQHF.

The gene calls are TRBV7-8 and TRBJ2-3; TRBD2 matches at 10 bases. Germline V lookup: CDR1 SGHVS, CDR2 FQNEAQ. V shed 5 bases, J shed 6 bases, and the junction held 11 bases outside the gene matches. CDR3 size: 16 residues. Here the CDR3 DNA reads TGTGCCAGCAGCCGAACTAGCGGGATTGATGTTGATACGCAGTATTTT. Its translation is CASSRTSGIDVDTQYF.

The V gene is TRBV7-8, the J gene TRBJ2-2; no firm D call. The CDR3 loop spans 18 amino acids. Germline lookup yields CDR1 SGHVS and CDR2 FQNEAQ. Trimming stripped 0 bases from V and 0 bases from J, with 14 bases between. CDR3: CASSLARSVLSNTGELFF. As DNA, the CDR3 is TGTGCCAGCAGCTTAGCGCGATCGGTACTATCGAACACCGGGGAGCTGTTTTTT.

The chain has TRBV5-4 and TRBJ2-5; tentatively, D is TRBD1 (6 bases). V was trimmed by 1 base and J by 7 bases, leaving 11 bases between them. This CDR3 spans 13 amino acids. Germline V gives CDR1 SGHNT, CDR2 YYREEE (reference sequence). CDR3 sequence reads: CASSLTQTGTQYF. DNA of the CDR3: TGTGCCAGCAGCTTGACCCAGACAGGGACCCAGTACTTC.

The chain combines TRBV14 with TRBJ2-2; no reliable D call. There are 14 residues in the CDR3. Trimming stripped 3 bases from V and 4 bases from J, with 9 bases between. Germline-derived CDR1 and CDR2 are SGHDN and FVKESK. The chain's CDR3 is CASSQSSLTGELFF. DNA for the CDR3: TGTGCCAGCAGCCAGTCTTCGCTCACCGGGGAGCTGTTTTTT.

V gene TRBV6-5 combines with J gene TRBJ1-2; D is uncertain. CDR3 length: 13 amino acids. Trimming took 6 bases from V and 4 from J, leaving 12 bases between them. Looked up from germline, CDR1 is MNHEY and CDR2 is SVGAGI. The CDR3 sequence: CASSRGEGYGYTF. Written as DNA, the CDR3 is TGTGCCAGCAGCCGCGGGGAGGGCTATGGCTACACCTTC.

V is TRBV14 and J is TRBJ2-3; the D is unclear. The CDR3 has 12 amino acids. CDR1 and CDR2 from the germline V gene are SGHDN and FVKESK. Trimming pared 8 bases from V and 9 bases from J, leaving 15 bases between. CDR3 nucleotide sequence: TGTGCCAGCGGGAACGCGGCAGCAACGCAGTATTTT. Translating it yields CASGNAAATQYF.

This chain connects TRBV18 to TRBJ2-1; 7 nucleotides agree with TRBD2. Germline CDR1 is KGHSH and CDR2 is LQKENI. With 4 bases clipped from V and 0 bases from J, the junction kept 9 bases outside the gene matches. The length of the CDR3 is 17 residues. In nucleotides, the CDR3 is TGTGCCAGCTCACAAACGGGGGGTATCGGCTCCTACAATGAGCAGTTCTTC. It yields the protein CASSQTGGIGSYNEQFF.

The chain links TRBV11-2 to TRBJ2-2; 8 bases line up with TRBD1. This CDR3 contains 16 residues. The junction had 11 bases not matched to a gene; V was cut back by 7 bases and J by 4 bases. Germline V lookup: CDR1 SGHAT, CDR2 FQNNGV. The CDR3 DNA is TGTGCCAGCACCCTAGGGGCAGGGGGCTCCACCGGGGAGCTGTTTTTT. Amino acid sequence: CASTLGAGGSTGELFF.

The chain links TRBV19 to TRBJ1-2; 7 nucleotides align to TRBD1. CDR3 length: 14 amino acids. Per germline, CDR1 LNHDA and CDR2 SQIVND (reference sequence). After removal of 7 bases from V and 2 bases from J, the junction contained 7 bases not matched to a gene. As DNA, the CDR3 is TGTGCCAGTACCCCCCAACAGGGGAACTATGGCTACACCTTC. Amino acid sequence: CASTPQQGNYGYTF.

This clone was counted a few times. CDR3 region: CASSAPPGGTEAFF. CDR3 DNA sequence: TGCGCCAGCAGCGCACCCCCGGGGGGCACTGAAGCTTTCTTT. The chain carries TRBV5-1 and TRBJ1-1, with D possibly TRBD1 on 5 matching bases. V was clipped by 4 bases and J by 4 bases, with 14 bases between them. The CDR3 extends over 14 amino acids. From germline, CDR1 is SGHRS and CDR2 YFSETQ.

The chain employs TRBV25-1 and TRBJ2-5, with D possibly called TRBD1 or TRBD2 (5 bases each). The J call may be mistaken, given a closer DNA end match to TRBJ2-7. This CDR3 has 15 residues. CDR1 is MGHDK and CDR2 is SYGVNS in the germline V gene. The CDR3 bases are TGTGCCAGCAGTACCGAGGGGAAGGTATTGGGCGAGCAGTACTTC. Amino acid sequence: CASSTEGKVLGEQYF.

The gene calls are TRBV7-9 and TRBJ2-3; perhaps TRBD1 as D (6 bases). Trimming removed 1 base from V and 2 bases from J, with 22 bases in between. Germline assignment: CDR1 SEHNR and CDR2 FQNEAQ (reference sequence). This CDR3 region has 19 residues. The chain's CDR3 is CASSLEAGRITGYTDTQYF. The CDR3 nucleotides are TGTGCCAGCAGCTTAGAAGCTGGGAGAATTACAGGGTACACAGATACGCAGTATTTT.

CDR3 amino acids: CASSKRVLTGRDHYEQYF. The CDR3 DNA reads TGTGCCAGCAGCAAAAGGGTCTTGACAGGGAGGGATCACTACGAGCAGTACTTC. This sequence joins TRBV21-1 and TRBJ2-7. TRBV21-1 corresponds to a pseudogene. The CDR3 sequence is 18 residues long.

This rearrangement joins TRBV11-2 to TRBJ2-5; 10 bases line up with TRBD2. Per germline, CDR1 SGHAT and CDR2 FQNNGV. The trim removed 2 bases at V and 5 bases at J, leaving 5 bases unmatched. The CDR3 spans 15 residues. Here the CDR3 reads CASSLSSGRMETQYF. CDR3 sequence (DNA): TGTGCCAGCAGCTTATCTAGCGGGAGAATGGAGACCCAGTACTTC.

The rearrangement joins TRBV9 to TRBJ2-7; D may be TRBD1 or TRBD2 (7 bases each). Germline loops: CDR1 SGDLS, CDR2 YYNGEE. This CDR3 has 15 amino acids. The V and J ends lost 4 bases and 2 bases respectively, with 16 bases between them. In DNA, the CDR3 is TGTGCCAGCAGCCAGGGGGGAGGGCGGCCCTACGAGCAGTACTTC. Encoded protein: CASSQGGGRPYEQYF. Based on the CDR3 plus reference TRBV9 and TRBJ2-7, the full variable domain is DSGVTQTPKHLITATGQRVTLRCSPRSGDLSVYWYQQSLDQGLQFLIQYYNGEERAKGNILERFSAQQFPDLHSELNLSSLELGDSALYFCASSQGGGRPYEQYFGPGTRLTVT.

The CDR3 region is CASSEKAGGWGDTQYF. The CDR3 DNA reads as TGCGCCAGCAGTGAAAAAGCGGGAGGATGGGGAGATACGCAGTATTTT. The chain links TRBV10-1 to TRBJ2-3; the match to TRBD2 covers 9 bases. Germline lookup yields CDR1 WNHNN and CDR2 SYGVQD (reference sequence). The CDR3 consists of 16 residues. Trimming cost V 3 bases and J 5 bases; bases outside gene matches: 9.

V usage is TRBV6-4 and J usage is TRBJ2-7, with TRBD2 identical over 10 bases. CDR1 and CDR2 from the germline V gene are MRHNA and SNTAGT. The CDR3 totals 15 residues. Losses at the gene ends were 1 base for V and 5 bases for J; bases not matched to a gene: 5. CDR3 DNA sequence: TGTGCCAGCAGTGACTTCCTAGCGGGAGACCACGAGCAGTACTTC. Its translation: CASSDFLAGDHEQYF.

The V gene is TRBV25-1, the J gene TRBJ2-3, with 10 bases matching TRBD2. The CDR3 extends over 16 amino acids. The germline V gene has CDR1 MGHDK and CDR2 SYGVNS. J gave up 5 bases and V 1 base, and 6 bases lay outside the gene matches. CDR3 DNA: TGTGCCAGCAGTGAATGGGTAGCGGGAGGACTAGATACGCAGTATTTT. As protein: CASSEWVAGGLDTQYF.

The chain employs TRBV27 and TRBJ2-1, with 14 bases aligning to TRBD2. J was trimmed by 6 bases and V by 0 bases; bases with no gene match: 7. Germline-derived CDR1 and CDR2 are MNHEY and SMNVEV (reference sequence). The CDR3 contains 18 residues. CDR3 region: CASSLSLPGTSGSNEQFF. The CDR3 nucleotides are TGTGCCAGCAGTTTATCGTTGCCCGGGACTAGCGGGAGCAATGAGCAGTTCTTC.

The rearrangement uses TRBV2 and TRBJ2-2; tentative D call: TRBD2 (6 bases). Germline V CDR1 and CDR2: SNHLY, FYNNEI. This CDR3 has 13 residues. Between the trimmed V and J ends, which lost 7 bases and 4 bases, there was a span of 10 bases. This CDR3 is CASNLGGTGELFF. The CDR3 DNA follows: TGTGCCAGCAACCTGGGGGGCACCGGGGAGCTGTTTTTT. Looking up the rest from reference TRBV2 and TRBJ2-2 gives the full variable domain: EPEVTQTPSHQVTQMGQEVILRCVPISNHLYFYWYRQILGQKVEFLVSFYNNEISEKSEIFDDQFSVERPDGSNFTLKIRSTKLEDSAMYFCASNLGGTGELFFGEGSRLTVL.

This chain links TRBV21-1 with TRBJ2-1; the table calls TRBD2, which could not be checked here. TRBV21-1 is listed as a pseudogene. The CDR3 spans 17 residues. CDR3 coding DNA: TGTGCCAGCAGCGCCCGCTTTGGGCGGGAGGCTTACAATGAGCAGTTCTTC. Translation: CASSARFGREAYNEQFF.